A selection of T cell receptor beta chains follows, all from one sample in a study of blood T cell repertoires in COVID-19. Some clones are missing from TCRdb's copy, which holds only in-frame ones; the method was immunoSEQ multiplex PCR. This table has a few hundred thousand clones, about 90% appearing once. Sequencing used PBMCs or T cells enriched from blood (not recorded which). The receptors shown here come from a human donor in a cohort exposed to, infected with or recovered from COVID-19 (not recorded which). The donor label of this sample is uncertain. Each CDR3 is given with its conserved first and last residue. D genes are given only for firm matches. Size is omitted from some rows. Given values are once, few, many or a class for expanded clones.

d_call: TRBD1; clone_size: .; j_call: TRBJ2-2; v_call: TRBV7-9; cdr3_length: 16; cdr3_aa: CASSSPTGKNTGELFF; cdr3_nt: TGTGCCAGCAGCTCGCCGACAGGGAAGAACACCGGGGAGCTGTTTTTT
d_call: TRBD2; clone_size: .; j_call: TRBJ2-7; v_call: TRBV30; cdr3_length: 14; cdr3_aa: CAWSELAGGLERYF; cdr3_nt: TGTGCCTGGAGCGAACTAGCGGGGGGCCTAGAGCGGTACTTC
d_call: .; clone_size: few; j_call: TRBJ1-3; v_call: TRBV25-1; cdr3_length: 15; cdr3_aa: CASSVSGQPGNTIYF; cdr3_nt: TGTGCCAGCAGTGTCTCGGGACAACCTGGAAACACCATATATTTT
d_call: TRBD2; clone_size: .; j_call: TRBJ2-3; v_call: TRBV30; cdr3_length: 15; cdr3_aa: CASRSAGGLPDTQYF; cdr3_nt: TGTGCCTCACGGTCAGCGGGGGGTCTACCAGATACGCAGTATTTT
d_call: .; clone_size: .; j_call: TRBJ1-1; v_call: TRBV6-1; cdr3_length: 11; cdr3_aa: CASSDIQVAFF; cdr3_nt: TGTGCCAGCAGTGACATACAGGTGGCTTTCTTT
d_call: TRBD2; clone_size: .; j_call: TRBJ2-3; v_call: TRBV19; cdr3_length: 15; cdr3_aa: CASTLAGTSTDTQYF; cdr3_nt: TGTGCCAGTACTTTAGCGGGGACTAGCACAGATACGCAGTATTTT
d_call: TRBD1; clone_size: .; j_call: TRBJ2-7; v_call: TRBV2; cdr3_length: 14; cdr3_aa: CASSLWTGQDEQYF; cdr3_nt: TGTGCCAGCAGTTTGTGGACAGGGCAAGACGAGCAGTACTTC
d_call: .; clone_size: few; j_call: TRBJ2-7; v_call: TRBV6-5; cdr3_length: 12; cdr3_aa: CASRNSPYEQYF; cdr3_nt: TGTGCCAGCAGGAACAGCCCCTACGAGCAGTACTTC
d_call: .; clone_size: few; j_call: TRBJ1-5; v_call: TRBV27; cdr3_length: 15; cdr3_aa: CASSLDSYSNQPQHF; cdr3_nt: TGTGCCAGCAGTTTAGACAGCTATAGCAATCAGCCCCAGCATTTT
d_call: TRBD1; clone_size: .; j_call: TRBJ2-7; v_call: TRBV5-1; cdr3_length: 14; cdr3_aa: CASSNRQGPYEQYF; cdr3_nt: TGCGCCAGCAGCAACCGACAGGGTCCCTACGAGCAGTACTTC